Each of the 13 T cell receptor beta chains below was sequenced from the same sample in a study of cytomegalovirus exposure and HLA in healthy donors (dated by TCRdb to the late 2010s). Library prep was done by the immunoSEQ multiplex PCR assay. The multiplex PCR relied on a mix of 60 forward primers for TCR Vbeta segments and 13 reverse primers for TCR Jbeta segments. This is the immuneACCESS table as TCRdb keeps it, with only in-frame sequences that have V and J called. A part of the clones is gone; compared with another copy, unresolved V genes explain less than half, and the rest is unexplained. Within this sample are roughly 140,000 clones, with 75% to 90% of them counted one time only. The ten largest clones represent 1.2% of the sample. The sample taken for sequencing was PBMCs. The origin of the receptors is a female donor in good health and CMV-seronegative.

The V gene is TRBV4-1, the J gene TRBJ2-7; 8 bases match TRBD1. This CDR3 has 15 residues. Germline V gene data show CDR1 as MGHRA and CDR2 as YSYEKL. V trimming: 0 bases; J trimming: 3 bases; junction bases outside the gene matches: 4. The CDR3 sequence is CASSQDWTGFYEQYF. Here the CDR3 DNA reads TGCGCCAGCAGCCAAGATTGGACAGGGTTCTACGAGCAGTACTTC.

The chain links TRBV19 to TRBJ1-1; 8 nucleotides match TRBD1. With 5 bases clipped from V and 6 bases from J, the junction kept 5 bases outside the gene matches. CDR1 LNHDA and CDR2 SQIVND come from the germline V gene (reference sequence). There are 13 residues in the CDR3. The CDR3: CASSFNRGSEAFF. DNA for the CDR3: TGTGCCAGTAGTTTCAACAGGGGGTCTGAAGCTTTCTTT.

About this clone: One end of the junction fails to match germline, which may point to a read error. This chain links TRBV20-1 with TRBJ2-7; a weak D match, TRBD2 (6 bases). This CDR3 has 8 amino acids. CDR1 is DFQATT and CDR2 is SNEGSKA in the germline V gene (reference sequence). The CDR3 DNA follows: TGCAGCGGAGGGGCCCCCAGCTTC. This translates into CSGGAPSF.

This clone has only one observation. The chain couples TRBV5-6 to TRBJ2-5; possibly TRBD2 for D (5 bases). Germline CDR1 SGHDT, CDR2 YYEEEE. The CDR3 contains 18 residues. V lost 3 bases, J lost 4 bases, and 25 bases lay in between. The CDR3 is CASSSYWLRSDEGETQYF. DNA for the CDR3: TGTGCCAGCAGCTCCTATTGGCTGCGTAGCGACGAGGGAGAGACCCAGTACTTC.

The genes are TRBV4-1 and TRBJ2-1; D possibly corresponds to TRBD2 (5 bases). Germline loops: CDR1 MGHRA, CDR2 YSYEKL. Trimming took 4 bases from V and 2 from J, leaving 12 bases between them. This CDR3 has 15 amino acids. This CDR3 is CASSPAAPAYNEQFF. CDR3 coding DNA: TGCGCCAGCAGCCCAGCGGCCCCCGCCTACAATGAGCAGTTCTTC.

The chain is built from TRBV4-1 and TRBJ1-1; D perhaps matches TRBD1 (6 bases). This CDR3 has 15 amino acids. Between the trimmed V and J ends, which lost 2 bases and 0 bases, there was a span of 10 bases. From germline, CDR1 is MGHRA and CDR2 YSYEKL. CDR3 DNA sequence: TGCGCCAGCAGCCAACAGGGGAACGTGAACACTGAAGCTTTCTTT. Translated, it gives CASSQQGNVNTEAFF.

CDR3 bases: TGTGCCACCAGCACCCCCTCAGTCCTTCCCATATATTTT. This encodes CATSTPSVLPIYF. The gene calls are TRBV15 and TRBJ1-3; D gene unclear. The germline gives CDR1 LNHNV, CDR2 YYDKDF (reference sequence). The germline V and J ends were trimmed by 4 bases and 11 bases, with 15 bases remaining between them. This CDR3 has 13 residues.

V and J are TRBV28 and TRBJ1-2; no clear D gene. Germline-derived CDR1 and CDR2 are MDHEN and SYDVKM. The V end lost 6 bases, the J end lost 0 bases, and 17 bases lay between the germline ends. The CDR3 is 16 amino acids. The CDR3 protein is CASSPAGSPSNYGYTF. Written as DNA, the CDR3 is TGTGCCAGCAGCCCGGCGGGGAGCCCCTCTAACTATGGCTACACCTTC.

This clone was counted only a few times. The gene calls are TRBV4-1 and TRBJ1-2, with D perhaps matching TRBD1 (5 bases). V shed 3 bases and J shed 7 bases, with 24 bases lying between them. Germline lookup yields CDR1 MGHRA and CDR2 YSYEKL. This CDR3 contains 17 residues. The CDR3 sequence: CASSQARPGTDDSGYTF. For the CDR3, the DNA is TGCGCCAGCAGCCAGGCAAGACCCGGGACTGACGACTCTGGCTACACCTTC.

This clone has just one count. The CDR3 loop reads CAWAYGTGVVEQYF. The CDR3, as DNA: TGTGCCTGGGCCTACGGGACAGGGGTTGTCGAGCAGTACTTC. This rearrangement joins TRBV30 to TRBJ2-7; 10 positions match TRBD1. CDR1 is GTSNPN and CDR2 is SVGIG in the germline V gene (reference sequence). The V segment lost 5 bases and the J segment 6 bases; nucleotides outside the gene matches: 10. The CDR3 has 14 residues.

The DNA for the CDR3 is TGTGCCAGCAGGTGGGCCTCAACCTACGAGCAGTACTTC. Its translation: CASRWASTYEQYF. The chain employs TRBV27 and TRBJ2-7, with D unresolved. There are 13 residues in the CDR3. Germline V lookup: CDR1 MNHEY, CDR2 SMNVEV (reference sequence). The germline V and J ends were trimmed by 6 bases and 2 bases, with 11 bases remaining between them.

V gene TRBV6-5 combines with J gene TRBJ2-7; 10 bases fit TRBD2. The germline CDR1 and CDR2 sequences are MNHEY and SVGAGI. CDR3 size: 15 residues. V lost 2 bases to trimming and J lost 2 bases; unmatched junction nucleotides: 3. For the CDR3, the DNA is TGTGCCAGCAGTTACGAGGGGACTAGCGCCTACGAGCAGTACTTC. This gives the protein CASSYEGTSAYEQYF.

The chain links TRBV5-4 to TRBJ2-2, with 10 nucleotides matching TRBD2. Germline V gene data show CDR1 as SGHNT and CDR2 as YYREEE (reference sequence). The CDR3 has 16 amino acids. Unmatched junction bases numbered 4, after V lost 0 bases and J lost 5 bases. The CDR3 coding sequence is TGTGCCAGCAGCTTGGGGACTAGCGGAGGGACCGGGGAGCTGTTTTTT. Protein product: CASSLGTSGGTGELFF. The full variable domain, completed using reference TRBV5-4 and TRBJ2-2, is ETGVTQSPTHLIKTRGQQVTLRCSSQSGHNTVSWYQQALGQGPQFIFQYYREEENGRGNFPPRFSGLQFPNYSSELNVNALELDDSALYLCASSLGTSGGTGELFFGEGSRLTVL.